By its share, the clone carrying this T cell receptor beta chain is medium-sized. Trimming removed 4 bases at V and 6 bases at J, with 10 bases between. The V gene's germline CDR1 is MNHEY and CDR2 SVGEGT. The CDR3 sequence is 12 residues long. The table came from immunoSEQ multiplex PCR; TCRdb's copy has only in-frame clones and leaves some out. Among about 99,000 clones listed, about 85% were seen once. The data were taken from a study of T cell responses to AZD1222 COVID-19 vaccine. The V and J genes are TRBV6-2 or TRBV6-3 and TRBJ2-7; tentatively, D is TRBD1 (5 bases). This material consisted of peripheral blood, taken on day 0 of AZD1222 vaccination. This TCR came from an adult in good health. CDR3 in DNA: TGTGCCAGCAGTTTCCCGACAGTCGAGCAGTACTTC. Translation gives CASSFPTVEQYF.